A selection of T cell receptor beta chains follows, all from one sample in a study of blood T cells in healthy people across ages. Each CDR3 protein is one row after TCRdb ran MiXCR on the 5' RACE reads. The data hold more than 700,000 distinct CDR3 sequences, with less than 60% observed a single time. The sequencing input was blood. Receptors originate from a man older than 75 in good health. Both conserved end residues are part of each CDR3. The D gene is left open where the match is weak. Clone size appears in some rows only: once, few, many, or a class for an expanded clone.

j_call v_call d_call clone_size cdr3_aa cdr3_nt
TRBJ2-5 TRBV20-1 NA few CSASSSGEETQYF TGCAGTGCTAGTAGCTCTGGAGAAGAGACCCAGTACTTC
TRBJ2-7 TRBV4-2 TRBD1 NA CASSQDIVTGGAYEQYF TGTGCCAGCAGCCAAGATATCGTGACAGGGGGTGCCTACGAGCAGTACTTC
TRBJ2-4 TRBV6-2/TRBV6-3 NA NA CASIPGAKALAKNIQYF TGTGCCAGCATCCCAGGGGCGAAAGCTCTAGCCAAAAACATTCAGTACTTC
TRBJ1-5 TRBV27 NA NA CASSFSTTQPQHF TGTGCCAGCAGTTTCTCGACAACTCAGCCCCAGCATTTT
TRBJ2-4 TRBV10-3 NA NA CAISESAGPQNIQYF TGTGCCATCAGTGAGTCGGCGGGACCCCAAAACATTCAGTACTTC
TRBJ2-7 TRBV27 NA NA CASSLGGGRRRSYEQYF TGTGCCAGCAGTTTAGGAGGGGGCAGGCGTCGGTCCTACGAGCAGTACTTC
TRBJ1-5 TRBV6-1 NA NA CASRALGKSNQPQHF TGTGCCAGCAGGGCGCTCGGTAAGAGCAATCAGCCCCAGCATTTT
TRBJ2-1 TRBV12-3/TRBV12-4 NA NA CASRPSPANEQFF TGTGCCAGCCGGCCCAGTCCGGCCAATGAGCAGTTCTTC
TRBJ1-2 TRBV28 TRBD1 NA CASRKPGTEGYTF TGTGCCAGTAGAAAGCCCGGGACAGAAGGCTACACCTTC
TRBJ2-5 TRBV12-3/TRBV12-4 NA NA CASSLSGTEETQYF TGTGCCAGCAGTTTATCGGGCACCGAAGAGACCCAGTACTTC